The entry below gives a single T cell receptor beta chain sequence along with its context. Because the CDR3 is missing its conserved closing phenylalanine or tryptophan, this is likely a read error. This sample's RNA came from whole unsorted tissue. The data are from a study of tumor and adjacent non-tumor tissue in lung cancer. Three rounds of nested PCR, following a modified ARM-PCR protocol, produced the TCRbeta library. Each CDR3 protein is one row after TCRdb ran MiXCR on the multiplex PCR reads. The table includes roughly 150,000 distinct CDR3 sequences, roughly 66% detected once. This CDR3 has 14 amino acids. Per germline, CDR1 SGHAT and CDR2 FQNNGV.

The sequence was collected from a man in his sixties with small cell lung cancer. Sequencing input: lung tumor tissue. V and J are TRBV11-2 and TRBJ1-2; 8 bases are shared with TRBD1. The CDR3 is CASSLDPGGYCYTL. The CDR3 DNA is TGTGCCAGCAGCTTAGATCCAGGGGGCTATTGCTACACCCTC.